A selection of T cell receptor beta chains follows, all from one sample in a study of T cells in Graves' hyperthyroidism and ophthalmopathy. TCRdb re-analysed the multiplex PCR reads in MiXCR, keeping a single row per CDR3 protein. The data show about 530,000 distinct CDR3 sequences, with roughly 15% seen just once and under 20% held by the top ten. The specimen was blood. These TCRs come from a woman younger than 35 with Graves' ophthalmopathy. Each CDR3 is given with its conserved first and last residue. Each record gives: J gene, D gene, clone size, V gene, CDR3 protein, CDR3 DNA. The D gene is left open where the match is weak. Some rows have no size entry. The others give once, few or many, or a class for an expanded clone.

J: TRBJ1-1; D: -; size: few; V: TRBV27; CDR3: CASSPQVGGEAFF; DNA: TGTGCCAGCAGCCCTCAGGTGGGAGGGGAAGCTTTCTTT
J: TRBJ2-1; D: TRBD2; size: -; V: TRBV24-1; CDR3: CATSGLAGEGEQFF; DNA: TGTGCCACCAGTGGTTTAGCGGGGGAGGGTGAGCAGTTCTTC
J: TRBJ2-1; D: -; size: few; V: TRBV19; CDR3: CASRREVARIEDEQFF; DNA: TGTGCCAGTAGACGTGAAGTGGCTAGGATAGAGGATGAGCAGTTCTTC
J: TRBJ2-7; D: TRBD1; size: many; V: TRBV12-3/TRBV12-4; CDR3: CASSFQGVDEQYF; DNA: TGTGCCAGCAGTTTCCAGGGGGTTGACGAGCAGTACTTC
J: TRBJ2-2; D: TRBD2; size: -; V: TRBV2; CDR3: CASTAGLANGELFF; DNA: TGTGCCAGCACCGCGGGACTAGCAAACGGGGAGCTGTTTTTT
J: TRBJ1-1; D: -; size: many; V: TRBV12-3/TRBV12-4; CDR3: CASSLWAGNTEAFF; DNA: TGTGCCAGCAGTTTATGGGCAGGGAACACTGAAGCTTTCTTT
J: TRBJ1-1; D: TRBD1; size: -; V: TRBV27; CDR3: CASSSGTGFFSTEAFF; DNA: TGTGCCAGCAGTTCCGGGACAGGGTTTTTTAGCACTGAAGCTTTCTTT
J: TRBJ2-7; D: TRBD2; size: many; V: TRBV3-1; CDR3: CASSQAGGDLREQYF; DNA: TGTGCCAGCAGCCAAGCGGGAGGGGACCTCCGTGAGCAGTACTTC
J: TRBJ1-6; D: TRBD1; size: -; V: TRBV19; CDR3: CASSRNRDRANSPLHF; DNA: TGTGCCAGTAGTAGAAACCGGGACAGGGCCAATTCACCCCTCCACTTT
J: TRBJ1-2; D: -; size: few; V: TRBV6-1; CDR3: CASSEAGRAGYTF; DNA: TGTGCCAGCAGTGAAGCTGGACGGGCAGGCTACACCTTC